The TCR beta chain described here comes from a study of blood T cell repertoires in COVID-19. As for the study in general: In each case, the material was cDNA or gDNA derived from T cells, B-cell-depleted T cells, or PBMCs.

Authors' analysis steps: Scientists estimated how many nucleated cells there were by amplifying reference gene primers. Libraries were prepared by immunoSEQ multiplex PCR; TCRdb keeps only in-frame clonotypes and omits some of them. V and J calls and clone size are copied from that table; D and trimming were computed from the DNA. In the table there are some 80,000 clones, around nine tenths of which are singletons. The receptor comes from a human donor in a cohort sampled during active COVID-19. The sequencing input was peripheral blood.

This CDR3 is CASSPHREGNEQFF. CDR3 sequence (DNA): TGTGCCAGCAGCCCGCACCGGGAGGGGAATGAGCAGTTCTTC. This rearrangement joins TRBV11-1 to TRBJ2-1; 8 nucleotides align to TRBD2. Germline trimming cut 5 bases from V and 7 bases from J; bases unmatched to any gene: 7. Germline V gives CDR1 SGHAT, CDR2 FQDESV (reference sequence). The CDR3 is made up of 14 amino acids.